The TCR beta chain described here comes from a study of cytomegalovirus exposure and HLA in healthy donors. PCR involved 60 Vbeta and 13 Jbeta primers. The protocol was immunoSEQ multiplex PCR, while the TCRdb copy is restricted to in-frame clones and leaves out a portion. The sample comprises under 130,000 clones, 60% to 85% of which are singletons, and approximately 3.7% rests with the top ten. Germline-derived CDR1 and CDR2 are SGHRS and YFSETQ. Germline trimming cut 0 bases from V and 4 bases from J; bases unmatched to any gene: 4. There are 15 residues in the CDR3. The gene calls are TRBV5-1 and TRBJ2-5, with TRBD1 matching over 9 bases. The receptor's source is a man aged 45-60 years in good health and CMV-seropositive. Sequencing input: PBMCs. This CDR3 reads CASSLEGQGRETQYF. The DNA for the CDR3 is TGCGCCAGCAGCTTGGAGGGACAGGGTAGAGAGACCCAGTACTTC.